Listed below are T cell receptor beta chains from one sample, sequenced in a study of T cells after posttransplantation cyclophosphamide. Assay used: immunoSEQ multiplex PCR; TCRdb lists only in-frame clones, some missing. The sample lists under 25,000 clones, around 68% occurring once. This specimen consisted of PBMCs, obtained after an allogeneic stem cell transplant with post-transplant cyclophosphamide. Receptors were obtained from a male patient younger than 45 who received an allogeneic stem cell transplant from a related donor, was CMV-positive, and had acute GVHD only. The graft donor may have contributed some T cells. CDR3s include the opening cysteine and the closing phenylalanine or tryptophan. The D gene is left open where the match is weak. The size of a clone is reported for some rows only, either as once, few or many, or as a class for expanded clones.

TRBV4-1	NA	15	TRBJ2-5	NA	TGCGCCAGCAGCCAAGGGGGGCAAGGGGCAGAGACCCAGTACTTC	CASSQGGQGAETQYF
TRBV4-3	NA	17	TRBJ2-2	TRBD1	TGCGCCAGCAGCCAACTGTCCGGACAGGGAGGCACCGGGGAGCTGTTTTTT	CASSQLSGQGGTGELFF
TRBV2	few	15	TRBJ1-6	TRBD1	TGTGCCAGCAGGTGGGAGCGACAGGGTGATTCACCCCTCCACTTT	CASRWERQGDSPLHF
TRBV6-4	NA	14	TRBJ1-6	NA	TGTGCCAGCAGTGAAGGGACTCGAAATTCACCCCTCCACTTT	CASSEGTRNSPLHF
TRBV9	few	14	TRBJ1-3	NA	TGTGCCAGCAGCCCCCACAACTCTGGAAACACCATATATTTT	CASSPHNSGNTIYF
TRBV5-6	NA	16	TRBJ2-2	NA	TGTGCCAGCAGCTCCGCAGGGGGGACCTGGGGCGGGGAGCTGTTTTTT	CASSSAGGTWGGELFF
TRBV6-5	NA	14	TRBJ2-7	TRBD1	TGTGCCAGCAGTTACGGGACAGGGGGAAACGAGCAGTACTTC	CASSYGTGGNEQYF
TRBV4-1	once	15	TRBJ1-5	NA	TGCGCCAGCAGCCAAGATGTGTGGGGGGGTCAGCCCCAGCATTTT	CASSQDVWGGQPQHF
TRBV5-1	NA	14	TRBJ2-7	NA	TGCGCCAGCAGCCATGACATCGGATCCTACGAGCAGTACTTC	CASSHDIGSYEQYF
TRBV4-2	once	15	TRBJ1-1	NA	TGTGCCAGCAGCCAAGTTTTTCAATTGAACACTGAAGCTTTCTTT	CASSQVFQLNTEAFF
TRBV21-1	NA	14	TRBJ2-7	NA	TGTGCCAGCAGCCCCCTCGGGCGGGGGCCCGAGCAGTACTTC	CASSPLGRGPEQYF
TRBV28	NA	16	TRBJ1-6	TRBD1	TGTGCCAGCAACGTGGGGGACAGATACTATAATTCACCCCTCCACTTT	CASNVGDRYYNSPLHF
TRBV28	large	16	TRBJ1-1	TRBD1	TGTGCCAGCAGTCCCTTCGACAGGGGGCCAGACACTGAAGCTTTCTTT	CASSPFDRGPDTEAFF
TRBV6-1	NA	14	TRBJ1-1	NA	TGTGCCAGCAGAGTACAGGAGGGGAACACTGAAGCTTTCTTT	CASRVQEGNTEAFF
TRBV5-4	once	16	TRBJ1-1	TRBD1	TGTGCCAGCAGCTTGCACAGGGGGCGTCCGAACACTGAAGCTTTCTTT	CASSLHRGRPNTEAFF
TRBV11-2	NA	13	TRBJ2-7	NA	TGTGCCAGCAGCTTAGCATTCGTGCGGGAGCAGTACTTC	CASSLAFVREQYF
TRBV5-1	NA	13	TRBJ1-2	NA	TGCGCCAGCAGCTTGAACAGGGCCTATGGCTACACCTTC	CASSLNRAYGYTF
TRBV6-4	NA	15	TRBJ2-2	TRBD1	TGTGCCAGCAGACTCGGGACAGGGAACACCGGGGAGCTGTTTTTT	CASRLGTGNTGELFF
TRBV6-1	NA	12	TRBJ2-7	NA	TGTGCCGCAGATCCAAACGGGGAAAGATTTTACTTC	CAADPNGERFYF
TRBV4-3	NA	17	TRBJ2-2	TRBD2	TGCGCCAGCAGCCAAACCGGACTAGCGGGGGACACCGGGGAGCTGTTTTTT	CASSQTGLAGDTGELFF
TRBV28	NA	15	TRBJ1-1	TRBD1	TGTGCCAGCAGTCCCGGACAGGGGGCAGTCACTGAAGCTTTCTTT	CASSPGQGAVTEAFF
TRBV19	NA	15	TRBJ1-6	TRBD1	TGTGCCAGTAGGCCCCCCGGGACAGGGCATTCACCCCTCCACTTT	CASRPPGTGHSPLHF
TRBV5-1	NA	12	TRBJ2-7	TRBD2	TGCGCCAGCAGACTAGCGGGGGATGAGCAGTACTTC	CASRLAGDEQYF
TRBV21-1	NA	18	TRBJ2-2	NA	TGTGCCAGCAGCAAAGCGCAGCAAGGGGCGGAAAATACCGGGGAGCTGTTTTTT	CASSKAQQGAENTGELFF
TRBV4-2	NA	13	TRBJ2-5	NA	TGTGCCAGCAGCCAAGCGCCCGGAGAGACCCAGTACTTC	CASSQAPGETQYF
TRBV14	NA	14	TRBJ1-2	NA	TGTGCCAGCAGAAACAGGGAGATAGGCTATGGCTACACCTTC	CASRNREIGYGYTF
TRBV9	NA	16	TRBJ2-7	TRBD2	TGTGCCAGCAGCGTAGGCCCAGCGGGGGGTGCCTACGAGCAGTACTTC	CASSVGPAGGAYEQYF
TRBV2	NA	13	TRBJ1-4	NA	TGTGCCAGCACGAGGACAACTAATGAAAAACTGTTTTTT	CASTRTTNEKLFF
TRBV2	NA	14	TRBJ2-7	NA	TGTGCCAGCAGGACCCAGGGTGGGTTTTACGAGCAGTACTTC	CASRTQGGFYEQYF
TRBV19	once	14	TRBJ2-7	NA	TGTGCCAGTAGTATAGCCCTCCACAGTGGTGAGCAGTACTTC	CASSIALHSGEQYF
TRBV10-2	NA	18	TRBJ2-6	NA	TGCGCCAGCGGGTCACAGGACAGCCGCCTTTCTGGGGCCAACGTCCTGACTTTC	CASGSQDSRLSGANVLTF
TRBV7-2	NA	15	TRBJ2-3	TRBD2	TGTGCCAGCAGCTTAGGGCTAGCGGGGTCAGATACGCAGTATTTT	CASSLGLAGSDTQYF
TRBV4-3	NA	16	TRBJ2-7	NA	TGCGCCAGCAGCCAAGATTACACAGGGGGGGCCTACGAGCAGTACTTC	CASSQDYTGGAYEQYF
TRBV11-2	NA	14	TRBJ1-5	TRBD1	TGTGCCAGCAGCTGGACAGGGCGCAATCAGCCCCAGCATTTT	CASSWTGRNQPQHF
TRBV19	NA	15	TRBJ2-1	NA	TGTGCCAGTAGGGACAGTCCGAGCTCCTACAATGAGCAGTTCTTC	CASRDSPSSYNEQFF